The present T cell receptor beta chain was sequenced within a study of blood T cell repertoires in COVID-19. Study details: The origin of the acute and convalescent COVID-19 samples was the United States, Italy and Spain. Sample material is recorded as cDNA or gDNA derived from T cells, B-cell-depleted T cells, or PBMCs.

The method was immunoSEQ multiplex PCR; TCRdb's version includes in-frame clones alone and lacks a portion of them. The data hold a few hundred thousand clones, with about 86% observed a single time. The junction had 4 bases not matched to a gene; V was cut back by 3 bases and J by 3 bases. There are 14 residues in the CDR3. The germline V gene has CDR1 GTSNPN and CDR2 SVGIG (reference sequence). The chain employs TRBV30 and TRBJ1-2; the match to TRBD1 covers 10 bases. The TCR sequence derives from a man aged 30 to 45 with active or convalescent COVID-19. The sequenced sample was peripheral blood. Here the CDR3 reads CAWSQGQGYYGYTF. In nucleotides, the CDR3 is TGTGCCTGGAGCCAGGGACAGGGGTACTATGGCTACACCTTC.